The 10 T cell receptor beta chains in this list originate from one sample, sequenced in a study of cytomegalovirus exposure and HLA in healthy donors. Primers for the PCR totalled 60 Vbeta and 13 Jbeta. The repertoire was sequenced with immunoSEQ multiplex PCR; TCRdb's copy has only in-frame clones and lacks some. The sample lists around 100,000 clones, roughly 68% occurring once. The sample comprised PBMCs. The receptors here all came from a woman aged 25 to 39 in good health and CMV-seronegative.

The rearrangement links TRBV6-5 to TRBJ2-1; D unclear. From germline, CDR1 is MNHEY and CDR2 SVGAGI. Deletions cut 5 bases from V and 10 bases from J, with 12 bases between. The CDR3 consists of 12 residues. The CDR3 DNA reads TGTGCCAGCAGTATCCCAGGTGGCGAGCAGTTCTTC. Amino acids: CASSIPGGEQFF.

This clone was counted only a few times. V is TRBV19 and J is TRBJ2-6, with D maybe TRBD2 (6 bases). Germline CDR1 reads LNHDA; CDR2 reads SQIVND (reference sequence). The ends were cut back, 7 bases at V and 0 bases at J, with 19 bases in the middle. The CDR3 has 18 residues. The CDR3 DNA follows: TGTGCCAGTACCACGGGCGGGCGGGGAAGCTCTGGGGCCAACGTCCTGACTTTC. Protein product: CASTTGGRGSSGANVLTF. The full variable domain, with the rest looked up from reference TRBV19 and TRBJ2-6, is DGGITQSPKYLFRKEGQNVTLSCEQNLNHDAMYWYRQDPGQGLRLIYYSQIVNDFQKGDIAEGYSVSREKKESFPLTVTSAQKNPTAFYLCASTTGGRGSSGANVLTFGAGSRLTVL.

CDR3 region: CASSLDFQNEQYF. Here the CDR3 DNA reads TGTGCCAGCAGCTTGGATTTTCAAAACGAGCAGTACTTC. The chain links TRBV5-4 to TRBJ2-7, with no clear D. The CDR3 covers 13 residues. V was clipped by 0 bases and J by 5 bases, with 9 bases between them. The germline CDR1 and CDR2 sequences are SGHNT and YYREEE (reference sequence). The full variable domain, rest sourced from reference TRBV5-4 and TRBJ2-7, is ETGVTQSPTHLIKTRGQQVTLRCSSQSGHNTVSWYQQALGQGPQFIFQYYREEENGRGNFPPRFSGLQFPNYSSELNVNALELDDSALYLCASSLDFQNEQYFGPGTRLTVT.

This rearrangement joins TRBV7-3 to TRBJ2-2, with 8 bases identical to TRBD2. With 5 bases clipped from V and 1 base from J, the junction kept 6 bases outside the gene matches. The CDR3 covers 16 residues. CDR1 is SGHTA, CDR2 FQGTGA, per germline. CDR3 bases: TGTGCCAGCAGCGCGTGGACTAGCTGGAACACCGGGGAGCTGTTTTTT. Protein sequence: CASSAWTSWNTGELFF.

Written as DNA, the CDR3 is TGCAGCGTTGAAGGTTCAGGATATGAAAAACTGTTTTTT. The encoded protein is CSVEGSGYEKLFF. The chain employs TRBV29-1 and TRBJ1-4, with D unresolved. This CDR3 is 13 amino acids long. V was trimmed by 1 base and J by 6 bases, leaving 9 bases between them. Germline CDR1 reads SQVTM; CDR2 reads ANQGSEA.

The genes are TRBV7-6 and TRBJ2-1, with 8 bases fitting TRBD2. CDR1 and CDR2 from the germline V gene are SGHVS and FNYEAQ. This CDR3 comprises 15 residues. V lost 2 bases to trimming and J lost 9 bases; unmatched junction nucleotides: 9. This chain's CDR3 is CASSLNSGGPSEQFF. DNA for the CDR3: TGTGCCAGCAGCTTAAATTCGGGAGGGCCTAGTGAGCAGTTCTTC.

The V gene is TRBV2, the J gene TRBJ2-2, with 12 positions matching TRBD2. Germline V lookup: CDR1 SNHLY, CDR2 FYNNEI. The CDR3 spans 19 residues. The V segment lost 5 bases and the J segment 4 bases; nucleotides outside the gene matches: 14. In nucleotides, the CDR3 is TGTGCCAGCAGTTCCACCGTGCTAGCGGGAGGGTCCCCCACCGGGGAGCTGTTTTTT. Translation: CASSSTVLAGGSPTGELFF. Supplemented by reference TRBV2 and TRBJ2-2, the full variable domain reads EPEVTQTPSHQVTQMGQEVILRCVPISNHLYFYWYRQILGQKVEFLVSFYNNEISEKSEIFDDQFSVERPDGSNFTLKIRSTKLEDSAMYFCASSSTVLAGGSPTGELFFGEGSRLTVL.

The chain employs TRBV6-6 and TRBJ2-1; 10 bases fit TRBD2. There are 14 residues in the CDR3. J gave up 8 bases and V 6 bases, and 7 bases lay outside the gene matches. CDR1 is MNHNY and CDR2 is SVGAGI in the germline V gene (reference sequence). CDR3 sequence reads: CASRDSGRLDEQFF. The CDR3 DNA sequence: TGTGCCAGCAGGGATAGCGGGAGGTTGGATGAGCAGTTCTTC.

The chain recombines TRBV12-5 with TRBJ1-1; D is unresolved. V was trimmed by 0 bases and J by 5 bases, leaving 16 bases between them. Germline V lookup: CDR1 LGHNT, CDR2 FRNRAP. CDR3 length: 16 residues. CDR3 bases: TGTGCTAGTGGTTTGGTACTAGGGCGGCGAGGGACTGAAGCTTTCTTT. Translated: CASGLVLGRRGTEAFF.

This clone was counted only a few times. J is TRBJ2-1 and V is TRBV9; D perhaps matches TRBD2 (5 bases). V was cut by 0 bases and J by 3 bases, with 10 bases left in between. CDR3 length equals 15 residues. Per germline, CDR1 SGDLS and CDR2 YYNGEE. CDR3 region: CASSVGIAHYNEQFF. The CDR3 DNA reads TGTGCCAGCAGCGTAGGGATAGCGCACTACAATGAGCAGTTCTTC.